This T cell receptor (beta chain) originates from a study of human T cells and chemical hapten exposure. Study-wide results and limits: The number of TCRs over 1 in 1000 frequency stayed unchanged after DPC.

This clonotype has at least ten counts. Its antigen is unknown. Time point described: healthy volunteer bleed at 2 weeks. Unseparated into fractions, whole blood served as the source from which total RNA was extracted. The V segment lost 4 bases and the J segment 5 bases; nucleotides outside the gene matches: 6. The CDR3 consists of 15 residues. Germline V gene lookup returns CDR1 SGDLS and CDR2 YYNGEE. Individual cDNA molecules in this library carried unique molecular identifiers. TCRdb passed the RACE reads through MiXCR, listing each CDR3 protein once. The sample has 85,000 to 95,000 distinct CDR3 sequences; approximately 8.2% are singletons.

This TCR was sampled from a female donor in good health. Some clones in this sample may be carry-over from other donors' samples. V is TRBV9 and J is TRBJ1-5, with 10 nucleotides matching TRBD1. The sample comprised whole blood. CDR3 nucleotide sequence: TGTGCCAGCAGCATCTCCGGGACAGGGGATCAGCCCCAGCATTTT. Protein sequence: CASSISGTGDQPQHF.